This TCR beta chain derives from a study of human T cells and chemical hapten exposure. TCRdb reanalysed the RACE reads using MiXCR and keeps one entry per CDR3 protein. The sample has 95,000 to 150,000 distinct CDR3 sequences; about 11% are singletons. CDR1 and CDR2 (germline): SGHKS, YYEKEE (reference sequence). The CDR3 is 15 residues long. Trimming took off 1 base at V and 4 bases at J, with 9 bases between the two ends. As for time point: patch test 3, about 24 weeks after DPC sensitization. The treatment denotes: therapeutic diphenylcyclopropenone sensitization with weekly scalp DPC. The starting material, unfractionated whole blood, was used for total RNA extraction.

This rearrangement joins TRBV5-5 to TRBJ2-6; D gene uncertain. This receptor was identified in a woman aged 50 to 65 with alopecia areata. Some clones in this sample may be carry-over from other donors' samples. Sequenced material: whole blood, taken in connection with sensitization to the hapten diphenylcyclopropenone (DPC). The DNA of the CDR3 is TGTGCCAGCAGCTTGATGGGTGGCGGGGCCAACGTCCTGACTTTC. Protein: CASSLMGGGANVLTF.